The next 29 T cell receptor beta chains were all read from a single sample in a study of blood T cell repertoires in COVID-19. The assay was immunoSEQ multiplex PCR, and TCRdb's table has in-frame clones only and misses some. The data show tens of thousands of clones, approximately 79% seen once. The sequenced sample was peripheral blood. These receptors originate from a human donor in a cohort sampled during active COVID-19.

The chain is built from TRBV5-1 and TRBJ1-1; D unresolved. Germline CDR1 SGHRS, CDR2 YFSETQ. Trimming stripped 0 bases from V and 3 bases from J, with 6 bases between. The CDR3 length is 13 residues. CDR3: CASSLVRDTEAFF. The DNA of the CDR3 is TGCGCCAGCAGCTTGGTTAGAGACACTGAAGCTTTCTTT.

This chain joins TRBV27 and TRBJ2-3; D unresolved. Trimming pared 10 bases from V and 2 bases from J, leaving 10 bases between. This CDR3 spans 12 amino acids. CDR1 MNHEY and CDR2 SMNVEV come from the germline V gene (reference sequence). In DNA, the CDR3 is TGTGCCAAAAAGCGCCCCACAGATACGCAGTATTTT. As protein: CAKKRPTDTQYF.

The chain has TRBV24-1 and TRBJ2-1; 7 positions match TRBD2. There are 16 residues in the CDR3. The germline gives CDR1 KGHDR, CDR2 SFDVKD. V shed 1 base, J shed 0 bases, and the junction held 2 bases outside the gene matches. DNA for the CDR3: TGTGCCACCAGTGATTTCGGGAGGAGCTCCTACAATGAGCAGTTCTTC. Amino acid sequence: CATSDFGRSSYNEQFF.

The CDR3 bases are TGTGCCAGCAGCCAAGCGGGCACCGGGACTAGCTGGGTCGGGGAGCTGTTTTTT. Protein: CASSQAGTGTSWVGELFF. The genes are TRBV4-2 and TRBJ2-2; 9 nucleotides align to TRBD2. This CDR3 region has 18 residues. J was trimmed by 7 bases and V by 1 base; bases with no gene match: 13. Per the germline V gene, CDR1 is LGHNA and CDR2 is YNFKEQ.

The V call is TRBV5-1, the J call TRBJ2-7; D possibly corresponds to TRBD1 (5 bases). The germline V gene has CDR1 SGHRS and CDR2 YFSETQ. The V gene lost 4 bases and the J gene lost 2 bases, with 19 bases spanning the gap. The CDR3 has 16 residues. The CDR3 sequence is CASSPDSPSFPYEQYF. For the CDR3, the DNA is TGCGCCAGCAGCCCCGACAGCCCAAGTTTCCCCTACGAGCAGTACTTC.

As concerns this clone: Other nucleotide sequences from this sample produce the same CDR3. This chain joins TRBV6-4 and TRBJ2-5; 8 bases match TRBD2. V lost 4 bases, J lost 5 bases, and 15 bases stayed unmatched. Per germline, CDR1 MRHNA and CDR2 SNTAGT. The CDR3 spans 17 residues. CDR3 nucleotides: TGTGCCAGCAGTGTATTTGGCAGCGGGAGATGGAGTGAGACCCAGTACTTC. Translation: CASSVFGSGRWSETQYF.

Concerning this clone itself: This same CDR3 is encoded by further DNA sequences in the sample. The rearrangement links TRBV6-5 to TRBJ1-2, with 7 bases lining up with TRBD1. With 2 bases clipped from V and 7 bases from J, the junction kept 4 bases outside the gene matches. CDR1 is MNHEY, CDR2 SVGAGI, per germline. This CDR3 is 13 amino acids long. DNA for the CDR3: TGTGCCAGCAGTTACGAGGGGGCGCGTGGCTACACCTTC. Translation gives CASSYEGARGYTF.

This chain joins TRBV6-2 or TRBV6-3 and TRBJ2-5; D unresolved. Per germline, CDR1 MNHEY and CDR2 SVGEGT. The ends were cut back, 2 bases at V and 2 bases at J, with 9 bases in the middle. The CDR3 runs to 14 residues. The CDR3 region is CASSYSGIQETQYF. In DNA, the CDR3 is TGTGCCAGCAGTTACAGTGGCATACAAGAGACCCAGTACTTC.

V usage is TRBV11-2 and J usage is TRBJ2-3; no reliable D call. The CDR3 is made up of 13 amino acids. V lost 3 bases to trimming and J lost 4 bases, with 8 bases between them. Germline V gene data show CDR1 as SGHAT and CDR2 as FQNNGV. As DNA, the CDR3 is TGTGCCAGCAGCTTGTATCGGTCAGATACGCAGTATTTT. This gives the protein CASSLYRSDTQYF.

The chain has TRBV9 and TRBJ2-7; possible D gene TRBD1, 5 bases. The CDR3 extends over 16 amino acids. V was clipped by 0 bases and J by 4 bases, with 17 bases between them. Germline V gene data show CDR1 as SGDLS and CDR2 as YYNGEE. CDR3 loop: CASSVGGVQVIYEQYF. The CDR3, as DNA: TGTGCCAGCAGCGTAGGGGGCGTCCAGGTTATTTACGAGCAGTACTTC.

This sequence joins TRBV3-1 (or the pseudogene TRBV3-2) and TRBJ2-5; 8 bases align to TRBD2. Per germline, CDR1 LGHDT and CDR2 YNNKEL (reference sequence). J gave up 3 bases and V 3 bases, and 6 bases lay outside the gene matches. The CDR3 covers 15 residues. The CDR3 loop reads CASSQRTSREETQYF. The CDR3 nucleotides read TGTGCCAGCAGCCAGAGGACTAGCAGAGAAGAGACCCAGTACTTC.

The CDR3 bases are TGTGCCAGCAGCCCGCGCCACGTGGGCAATGAAAAACTGTTTTTT. This translates into CASSPRHVGNEKLFF. V gene TRBV7-2 combines with J gene TRBJ1-4, with D unclear. CDR3 length: 15 residues. Trimming left V 5 bases short and J 5 bases short, with 15 bases between. CDR1 is SGHTA and CDR2 is FQGNSA in the germline V gene. The entire variable domain, with the rest obtained from reference TRBV7-2 and TRBJ1-4, is as follows: GAGVSQSPSNKVTEKGKDVELRCDPISGHTALYWYRQSLGQGLEFLIYFQGNSAPDKSGLPSDRFSAERTGGSVSTLTIQRTQQEDSAVYLCASSPRHVGNEKLFFGSGTQLSVL.

This sequence joins TRBV6-1 and TRBJ2-7; TRBD2 matches 12 bases. The CDR3 loop spans 16 amino acids. After removal of 1 base from V and 2 bases from J, the junction contained 3 bases not matched to a gene. CDR1 is MNHNS and CDR2 is SASEGT in the germline V gene. The CDR3 sequence is CASSEVGLAGTYEQYF. Here the CDR3 DNA reads TGTGCCAGCAGTGAAGTGGGACTAGCGGGTACCTACGAGCAGTACTTC.

The genes are TRBV28 and TRBJ2-7; TRBD1 is a possible D gene (6 bases). Germline V gene sequence: CDR1 MDHEN, CDR2 SYDVKM. V lost 3 bases and J 4 bases, leaving 10 bases between the germline ends. The CDR3 sequence is 13 residues long. CDR3 amino acids: CASSFLGQYEQYF. CDR3 bases: TGTGCCAGCAGTTTTCTCGGACAGTACGAGCAGTACTTC.

The genes are TRBV9 and TRBJ2-1, with 8 bases identical to TRBD2. Germline CDR1 reads SGDLS; CDR2 reads YYNGEE. The J segment lost 4 bases and the V segment lost 7 bases, leaving 4 bases of the junction unmatched. The CDR3 spans 13 residues. The CDR3 here is CASQSGSYNEQFF. In DNA, the CDR3 is TGTGCCAGCCAGAGCGGGAGTTACAATGAGCAGTTCTTC.

This sequence joins TRBV5-8 and TRBJ2-3; the D gene is possibly TRBD2 (5 bases). V was trimmed by 0 bases and J by 0 bases, leaving 8 bases between them. Germline loops: CDR1 SGHTS, CDR2 YDEGEE. The CDR3 loop spans 15 amino acids. DNA for the CDR3: TGTGCCAGCAGCTTGGCGGGGAGAAGCACAGATACGCAGTATTTT. Translated, it gives CASSLAGRSTDTQYF.

This chain links TRBV3-1 (or the pseudogene TRBV3-2) with TRBJ2-1; 8 bases are shared with TRBD2. Trimming cost V 0 bases and J 2 bases; bases outside gene matches: 6. Germline values: CDR1 LGHDT, CDR2 YNNKEL (reference sequence). There are 17 residues in the CDR3. The CDR3 region is CASSQESAGAAYNEQFF. The CDR3 DNA sequence: TGTGCCAGCAGCCAAGAATCAGCGGGGGCCGCCTACAATGAGCAGTTCTTC.

The gene calls are TRBV6-5 and TRBJ2-4; the match to TRBD1 covers 8 bases. CDR1 is MNHEY and CDR2 is SVGAGI in the germline V gene. V shed 2 bases, J shed 8 bases, and the junction held 5 bases outside the gene matches. The CDR3 length is 14 residues. The CDR3 sequence is CASSYRQGIHIQYF. The DNA for the CDR3 is TGTGCCAGCAGTTACCGACAGGGGATACACATTCAGTACTTC.

The chain employs TRBV9 and TRBJ2-2, with 7 bases lining up with TRBD1. V lost 3 bases to trimming and J lost 3 bases; unmatched junction nucleotides: 5. Germline V gives CDR1 SGDLS, CDR2 YYNGEE. The CDR3 runs 15 residues. In DNA form, the CDR3 reads TGTGCCAGCAGCGGGGGACAGACTCACACCGGGGAGCTGTTTTTT. As protein: CASSGGQTHTGELFF.

The V call is TRBV5-6, the J call TRBJ2-1; 7 nucleotides align to TRBD2. The germline V gene encodes CDR1 SGHDT and CDR2 YYEEEE. There are 16 residues in the CDR3. The J segment lost 3 bases and the V segment lost 0 bases, leaving 6 bases of the junction unmatched. CDR3 in DNA: TGTGCCAGCAGCTTGGAGGGCCCTAGCGGCTACAATGAGCAGTTCTTC. Protein: CASSLEGPSGYNEQFF.

The genes are TRBV5-8 and TRBJ1-2, with D perhaps matching TRBD1 (5 bases). V gave up 0 bases and J gave up 6 bases, with 15 bases separating them. CDR1 and CDR2 from the germline V gene are SGHTS and YDEGEE. CDR3 length: 15 amino acids. Written as DNA, the CDR3 is TGTGCCAGCAGCTTGGCGCTACCAGGGAGGGATGGCTACACCTTC. Translated, it gives CASSLALPGRDGYTF.

J is TRBJ2-3 and V is TRBV6-2 or TRBV6-3; 8 bases are shared with TRBD1. Germline CDR1 is MNHEY and CDR2 is SVGEGT. The V gene end was trimmed by 5 bases and the J gene end by 2 bases; junction bases not matched to a gene: 6. CDR3 length: 15 residues. CDR3 protein: CASSGQGGVTDTQYF. The DNA of the CDR3 is TGTGCCAGCAGTGGACAGGGAGGAGTCACAGATACGCAGTATTTT.

The rearrangement joins TRBV11-2 to TRBJ2-7, with 10 nucleotides matching TRBD1. Germline lookup yields CDR1 SGHAT and CDR2 FQNNGV. This CDR3 has 14 amino acids. With 5 bases clipped from V and 6 bases from J, the junction kept 7 bases outside the gene matches. CDR3 sequence: CASSARDRGGEQYF. The CDR3 DNA sequence: TGTGCCAGCAGCGCTCGGGACAGGGGAGGCGAGCAGTACTTC. The full variable domain, its missing parts supplied by reference TRBV11-2 and TRBJ2-7, is EAGVAQSPRYKIIEKRQSVAFWCNPISGHATLYWYQQILGQGPKLLIQFQNNGVVDDSQLPKDRFSAERLKGVDSTLKIQPAKLEDSAVYLCASSARDRGGEQYFGPGTRLTVT.

This rearrangement joins TRBV6-4 to TRBJ2-7; 8 bases fit TRBD1. V dropped 5 bases and J dropped 5; count of bases not matched to a gene: 8. The CDR3 has 14 residues. The germline V gene encodes CDR1 MRHNA and CDR2 SNTAGT. The CDR3 nucleotides read TGTGCCAGCAGTCCGACAGGGGCGCGAGACGAGCAGTACTTC. It is translated as CASSPTGARDEQYF.

The chain carries TRBV6-2 or TRBV6-3 and TRBJ1-1; possible D gene TRBD1, 6 bases. The V gene lost 2 bases and the J gene lost 1 base, with 11 bases spanning the gap. Germline CDR1 and CDR2: MNHEY and SVGEGT. CDR3 size: 15 residues. The CDR3 loop is CASSYLGAANTEAFF. The CDR3 nucleotides are TGTGCCAGCAGTTACCTGGGGGCGGCGAACACTGAAGCTTTCTTT.

This sequence joins TRBV12-3 or TRBV12-4 and TRBJ2-3; D call uncertain. This CDR3 is built from 12 residues. The V end was cut by 6 bases, the J end by 3 bases, with 7 bases between. This chain's CDR3 is CASRPTTDTQYF. The CDR3 DNA reads TGTGCCAGCAGACCGACTACAGATACGCAGTATTTT.

The V call is TRBV3-1 (or the pseudogene TRBV3-2), the J call TRBJ2-1; D is possibly TRBD2 (7 bases). CDR3 size: 14 residues. Germline values: CDR1 LGHDT, CDR2 YNNKEL (reference sequence). V shed 0 bases and J shed 10 bases, with 13 bases lying between them. This CDR3 reads CASSQDMGGPEQFF. DNA of the CDR3: TGTGCCAGCAGCCAAGACATGGGGGGGCCCGAGCAGTTCTTC.

This CDR3 reads CASSLYGQGYYEQYF. In DNA, the CDR3 is TGTGCCAGCAGCTTGTACGGACAGGGATACTACGAGCAGTACTTC. The chain employs TRBV5-6 and TRBJ2-7; 8 bases are shared with TRBD1. Per germline, CDR1 SGHDT and CDR2 YYEEEE. V shed 1 base and J 3 bases; nucleotides not matched to a gene: 6. CDR3 length: 15 amino acids.

The CDR3 DNA reads as TGTGCCAGCAGCTTAGCGGCCGGGGGGGCTATCAACGAGCAGTACTTC. Translated: CASSLAAGGAINEQYF. The rearrangement links TRBV7-9 to TRBJ2-7, with TRBD2 identical over 8 bases. Trimming at V came to 0 bases and at J to 5 bases, leaving 9 bases not matched to a gene. Germline values: CDR1 SEHNR, CDR2 FQNEAQ (reference sequence). The CDR3 is 16 amino acids.